A selection of T cell receptor beta chains follows, all from one sample in a study of cytomegalovirus exposure and HLA in healthy donors. The data were produced by immunoSEQ multiplex PCR, yet TCRdb's version contains in-frame clones alone and is incomplete. Of 110,000 to 150,000 clones in the sample, about a tenth are singletons; the top ten hold 1.5% to 2%. The material sequenced was PBMCs. The receptors stem from a male donor in good health and CMV-seronegative. Each CDR3 is given with its conserved first and last residue. The D gene is left open where the match is weak. Clone size is not always given. Where it is, it says once, few, many or a class for expanded clones.

>NA|TRBV6-5|NA|TRBJ1-1
CASSPFWGVGTEAFF
TGTGCCAGCAGTCCCTTCTGGGGGGTGGGCACTGAAGCTTTCTTT
>NA|TRBV14|NA|TRBJ2-1
CASSKVGEQFF
TGTGCCAGCAGCAAAGTTGGCGAGCAGTTCTTC
>few|TRBV19|TRBD1|TRBJ1-4
CASSLSGQGEKLFF
TGTGCCAGTAGTCTCTCGGGACAGGGGGAAAAACTGTTTTTT
>NA|TRBV19|TRBD2|TRBJ2-7
CASSMLAGASYEQYF
TGTGCCAGTAGTATGCTAGCGGGAGCATCCTACGAGCAGTACTTC
>NA|TRBV6-5|TRBD2|TRBJ2-7
CASSLSGISSYEQYF
TGTGCCAGCAGTTTAAGCGGGATTAGCTCCTACGAGCAGTACTTC
>NA|TRBV18|NA|TRBJ1-1
CASSPYDRTENTEAFF
TGTGCCAGCTCACCCTACGACCGGACAGAAAACACTGAAGCTTTCTTT
>NA|TRBV5-6|TRBD2|TRBJ2-1
CASSWTSANEQFF
TGTGCCAGCAGCTGGACTAGCGCCAATGAGCAGTTCTTC
>few|TRBV7-9|NA|TRBJ2-3
CASILTTSQHRYDTQYF
TGTGCCAGCATTTTGACCACAAGCCAACACAGATACGATACGCAGTATTTT
>NA|TRBV4-1|TRBD1|TRBJ1-5
CASSHMTGSQPQHF
TGCGCCAGCAGCCATATGACAGGGTCTCAGCCCCAGCATTTT
>NA|TRBV19|NA|TRBJ1-1
CASSPGQFAEAFF
TGTGCCAGTAGCCCTGGACAGTTCGCTGAAGCTTTCTTT
>few|TRBV9|TRBD2|TRBJ2-5
CASSVSGGPETQYF
TGTGCCAGCAGCGTTAGCGGGGGGCCAGAGACCCAGTACTTC
>few|TRBV27|TRBD2|TRBJ2-5
CASSPGGLAGGGQETQYF
TGTGCCAGCAGTCCCGGGGGACTAGCGGGGGGGGGACAAGAGACCCAGTACTTC
>few|TRBV6-5|TRBD2|TRBJ2-1
CASGRAGEEGEQFF
TGTGCCAGCGGACGAGCGGGAGAAGAGGGTGAGCAGTTCTTC
>few|TRBV9|TRBD2|TRBJ2-3
CASSVEAGGRDTQYF
TGTGCCAGCAGCGTAGAGGCGGGGGGGCGGGATACGCAGTATTTT
>few|TRBV7-9|TRBD1|TRBJ2-7
CASSSGTGLSYEQYF
TGTGCCAGCAGCTCCGGGACAGGACTTTCCTACGAGCAGTACTTC
>NA|TRBV28|NA|TRBJ1-5
CASSLRGLGVSNQPQHF
TGTGCCAGCAGTTTAAGGGGACTGGGGGTGAGCAATCAGCCCCAGCATTTT
>NA|TRBV7-9|NA|TRBJ2-7
CASSFNTGTSGEQYF
TGTGCCAGCAGTTTTAATACCGGGACTTCGGGGGAGCAGTACTTC
>NA|TRBV5-1|TRBD1|TRBJ1-2
CASSIDRAPIYGYTF
TGCGCCAGCAGCATAGACAGGGCACCTATATATGGCTACACCTTC
>NA|TRBV7-3|TRBD1|TRBJ2-2
CASRPGGGSNTGELFF
TGTGCCAGCAGACCAGGGGGCGGTAGTAACACCGGGGAGCTGTTTTTT
>NA|TRBV28|NA|TRBJ2-7
CASSSDGEDIYEQYF
TGTGCCAGCAGTTCCGACGGGGAGGATATTTACGAGCAGTACTTC
>NA|TRBV5-6|NA|TRBJ1-1
CASSFGGGTEAFF
TGTGCCAGCAGCTTCGGGGGGGGAACTGAAGCTTTCTTT
>few|TRBV9|NA|TRBJ2-5
CASSVVGAIRETQYF
TGTGCCAGCAGCGTGGTAGGGGCGATTCGGGAGACCCAGTACTTC
>NA|TRBV19|NA|TRBJ1-5
CASSISWSQPQHF
TGTGCCAGTAGTATTAGTTGGAGTCAGCCCCAGCATTTT
>few|TRBV4-2|NA|TRBJ2-2
CASSQGTPDRELFF
TGTGCCAGCAGCCAGGGGACACCGGACAGGGAGCTGTTTTTT
>NA|TRBV6-1|TRBD2|TRBJ2-7
CASSESGLAVYEQYF
TGTGCCAGCAGTGAATCGGGACTAGCCGTCTACGAGCAGTACTTC
>NA|TRBV9|NA|TRBJ2-6
CASTLQGSGANVLTF
TGTGCCAGCACCCTCCAGGGCTCTGGGGCCAACGTCCTGACTTTC
>NA|TRBV9|NA|TRBJ2-1
CASSVGLSYNEQFF
TGTGCCAGCAGCGTAGGTCTATCCTACAATGAGCAGTTCTTC
>few|TRBV27|NA|TRBJ1-1
CASSPIGSGGTEAFF
TGTGCCAGCAGTCCTATCGGTTCGGGGGGCACTGAAGCTTTCTTT
>few|TRBV7-8|TRBD1|TRBJ1-2
CASSLVDRGGGYTF
TGTGCCAGCAGCTTAGTAGACAGGGGCGGCGGCTACACCTTC
>NA|TRBV7-3|TRBD2|TRBJ2-1
CASSFGLAGGGNEQFF
TGTGCCAGCAGCTTTGGACTAGCGGGAGGGGGAAATGAGCAGTTCTTC
>NA|TRBV4-1|TRBD1|TRBJ2-7
CASSQAAIRDRTLYEQYF
TGCGCCAGCAGCCAAGCTGCAATTAGGGACAGGACTTTATACGAGCAGTACTTC
>few|TRBV30|NA|TRBJ2-7
CAWSRPGLTYEQYF
TGTGCCTGGAGTAGGCCAGGGTTAACCTACGAGCAGTACTTC
>NA|TRBV10-3|NA|TRBJ2-7
CAISEVSVSYEQYF
TGTGCCATCAGTGAGGTTAGCGTTTCCTACGAGCAGTACTTC
>NA|TRBV25-1|TRBD1|TRBJ1-2
CASSGFSTGRMDGYTF
TGTGCCAGCAGTGGCTTTTCGACAGGGAGGATGGATGGCTACACCTTC
>NA|TRBV18|NA|TRBJ1-4
CASSPVAGGAANEKLFF
TGTGCCAGCTCACCGGTGGCCGGGGGGGCCGCTAATGAAAAACTGTTTTTT
>NA|TRBV11-1|TRBD2|TRBJ2-1
CACSRSGTLAAHNEQFF
TGTGCCTGCTCCCGATCGGGTACACTAGCGGCCCATAATGAGCAGTTCTTC
>few|TRBV7-2|TRBD2|TRBJ2-2
CASSSPGLAGGRTGELFF
TGTGCCAGCAGCTCGCCGGGACTAGCGGGGGGGAGAACCGGGGAGCTGTTTTTT
>few|TRBV30|NA|TRBJ2-3
CAWELGDTQYF
TGTGCCTGGGAGCTCGGGGATACGCAGTATTTT
>few|TRBV19|TRBD1|TRBJ2-5
CASSWTGGETQYF
TGTGCCAGTAGCTGGACAGGTGGAGAGACCCAGTACTTC
>NA|TRBV5-1|NA|TRBJ2-2
CASSLSIGAGAGELFF
TGCGCCAGCAGCTTGTCTATAGGAGCGGGCGCCGGGGAGCTGTTTTTT
>few|TRBV30|NA|TRBJ2-3
CAWSATGDTQYF
TGTGCCTGGAGTGCCACAGGAGATACGCAGTATTTT
>NA|TRBV9|TRBD2|TRBJ2-1
CASSVTSGTGNEQFF
TGTGCCAGCAGCGTAACTAGCGGGACGGGCAATGAGCAGTTCTTC
>few|TRBV5-4|NA|TRBJ1-2
CASSLGVGFDDYGYTF
TGTGCCAGCAGCTTAGGGGTCGGGTTTGATGACTATGGCTACACCTTC
>NA|TRBV28|TRBD1|TRBJ2-7
CASSLGQDYYEQYF
TGTGCCAGCAGTCTGGGACAGGACTATTACGAGCAGTACTTC
>few|TRBV9|TRBD1|TRBJ1-4
CASSVDGQGVEKLFF
TGTGCCAGCAGCGTAGATGGACAGGGGGTCGAAAAACTGTTTTTT
>NA|TRBV5-1|TRBD2|TRBJ2-2
CASSFSGGRTGELFF
TGCGCCAGCAGCTTTAGCGGGGGCCGCACCGGGGAGCTGTTTTTT
>NA|TRBV9|TRBD2|TRBJ2-2
CASSVGWGAGGPIGELFF
TGTGCCAGCAGCGTAGGGTGGGGAGCGGGAGGGCCTATCGGGGAGCTGTTTTTT
>NA|TRBV28|NA|TRBJ1-2
CASNSGYGYTF
TGTGCCAGCAATTCCGGCTATGGCTACACCTTC
>few|TRBV5-1|TRBD2|TRBJ2-2
CASSSAGPGTGELFF
TGCGCCAGCAGCTCAGCGGGACCCGGGACCGGGGAGCTGTTTTTT
>few|TRBV7-2|TRBD2|TRBJ2-7
CASSLGGGATYEQYF
TGTGCCAGCAGCTTAGGCGGGGGGGCCACGTACGAGCAGTACTTC
>few|TRBV27|NA|TRBJ2-1
CASTPLGRGNNEQFF
TGTGCCAGCACCCCATTAGGTCGGGGGAACAATGAGCAGTTCTTC
>few|TRBV28|NA|TRBJ2-6
CASSGSPGANVLTF
TGTGCCAGCAGTGGTAGCCCTGGGGCCAACGTCCTGACTTTC
>few|TRBV28|NA|TRBJ1-5
CASSFRSAASNQPQHF
TGTGCCAGCAGTTTCAGGTCGGCAGCCAGCAATCAGCCCCAGCATTTT
>NA|TRBV4-3|NA|TRBJ1-2
CASSQDRGTNYGYTF
TGCGCCAGCAGCCAAGATCGGGGGACGAACTATGGCTACACCTTC
>NA|TRBV18|NA|TRBJ2-7
CASSPGGARNEQYF
TGTGCCAGCTCACCAGGGGGCGCGAGAAACGAGCAGTACTTC
>few|TRBV28|TRBD1|TRBJ2-3
CASSSWTGSTDTQYF
TGTGCCAGCAGTTCTTGGACAGGGAGCACAGATACGCAGTATTTT
>few|TRBV10-3|NA|TRBJ1-2
CAISGQSKDRPSENYGYTF
TGTGCCATCAGTGGCCAGAGTAAAGACAGGCCATCGGAGAACTATGGCTACACCTTC
>NA|TRBV29-1|TRBD2|TRBJ2-5
CSVADISGGKETQYF
TGCAGCGTTGCGGATATTAGCGGGGGGAAAGAGACCCAGTACTTC
>few|TRBV9|NA|TRBJ2-2
CASSASKRQSNTGELFF
TGTGCCAGCAGCGCCAGCAAGCGGCAGTCGAACACCGGGGAGCTGTTTTTT